This is a list of T cell receptor beta chains from one sample in a study of T cell responses to AZD1222 COVID-19 vaccine. Generated by immunoSEQ multiplex PCR, the TCRdb table keeps only in-frame clones and is missing some. The table shows about 140,000 clones, with 88% occurring only once. The sample was peripheral blood, taken 28 days after the second AZD1222 dose. These receptors were collected from an adult who received the AZD1222 COVID-19 vaccine. CDR3s include the opening cysteine and the closing phenylalanine or tryptophan. D genes are given only for firm matches. Part of the rows lack a size; the others show once, few, many or a class for expanded clones.

v_call	d_call	clone_size	j_call	cdr3_length	cdr3_nt	cdr3_aa
TRBV7-2	.	.	TRBJ2-5	13	TGTGCCAGCAGCTTAGGTGGCCAAGAGACCCAGTACTTC	CASSLGGQETQYF
TRBV28	TRBD1	once	TRBJ1-1	17	TGTGCCAGCCGGGGCCTGTTCCTCGGGACAGAACACACTGAAGCTTTCTTT	CASRGLFLGTEHTEAFF
TRBV28	.	.	TRBJ1-1	13	TGTGCCAGCAGTTCCCTGAATCGGAATGAAGCTTTCTTT	CASSSLNRNEAFF
TRBV3-1/TRBV3-2	.	.	TRBJ1-2	13	TGTGCCAGCAGCCCCGAGGGTCTCCGCGGCTACACCTTC	CASSPEGLRGYTF
TRBV27	TRBD1	.	TRBJ1-6	15	TGTGCCAGCAGTTTAGCGGGACAGGGGGTATCACCCCTCCACTTT	CASSLAGQGVSPLHF
TRBV9	TRBD1	few	TRBJ1-5	15	TGTGCCAGCAGCAGACGGACAGGGCCGGATCAGCCCCAGCATTTT	CASSRRTGPDQPQHF
TRBV6-5	.	.	TRBJ2-7	13	TGTGCCAGTAAGGTAGGGACCGACTACGAGCAGTACTTC	CASKVGTDYEQYF
TRBV24-1	TRBD2	.	TRBJ2-3	17	TGTGCCACCAGTGATTTTCTGACTAGCGGGGGCACAGATACGCAGTATTTT	CATSDFLTSGGTDTQYF
TRBV2	.	.	TRBJ2-5	13	TGTGCCAGCAATGAAAATGGTGAAGAGACCCAGTACTTC	CASNENGEETQYF
TRBV6-5	.	.	TRBJ2-7	15	TGTGCCAGCCGGGGCGGGCCTGACCCGACCTACGAGCAGTACTTC	CASRGGPDPTYEQYF
TRBV5-1	TRBD1	.	TRBJ2-2	17	TGCGCCAGCAGCCTTCAATCCGGGACAGGGAGCACCGGGGAGCTGTTTTTT	CASSLQSGTGSTGELFF
TRBV28	.	.	TRBJ1-2	13	TGTGCCAGCGGGGAGCGGTTAAACTATGGCTACACCTTC	CASGERLNYGYTF
TRBV28	.	.	TRBJ1-2	12	TGTGCCATTGCGGACAGCAACTATGGCTACACCTTC	CAIADSNYGYTF
TRBV15	TRBD2	.	TRBJ2-5	17	TGTGCCACCAGCAGATCCCACACGACTAGCGGGGAAGAGACCCAGTACTTC	CATSRSHTTSGEETQYF
TRBV5-1	.	once	TRBJ1-1	13	TGCGCCAGCAGCCCAGGAGAACCCCCCAGAGCTTTCTTT	CASSPGEPPRAFF
TRBV5-5	.	.	TRBJ1-1	14	TGTGCCAGCAGCTTGCTGGTGATGAACACTGAAGCTTTCTTT	CASSLLVMNTEAFF
TRBV7-9	TRBD1	.	TRBJ2-1	14	TGTGCCAGCACAGCAGGGGGTGTCTACAATGAGCAGTTCTTC	CASTAGGVYNEQFF
TRBV19	TRBD1	once	TRBJ1-1	16	TGTGCCAGTAGAAGACCGGGACAGGGTAAGGACACTGAAGCTTTCTTT	CASRRPGQGKDTEAFF
TRBV6-5	TRBD2	.	TRBJ2-7	15	TGTGCCAGCAGCGTAGGCACTAGCGGAGCCTACGAGCAGTACTTC	CASSVGTSGAYEQYF